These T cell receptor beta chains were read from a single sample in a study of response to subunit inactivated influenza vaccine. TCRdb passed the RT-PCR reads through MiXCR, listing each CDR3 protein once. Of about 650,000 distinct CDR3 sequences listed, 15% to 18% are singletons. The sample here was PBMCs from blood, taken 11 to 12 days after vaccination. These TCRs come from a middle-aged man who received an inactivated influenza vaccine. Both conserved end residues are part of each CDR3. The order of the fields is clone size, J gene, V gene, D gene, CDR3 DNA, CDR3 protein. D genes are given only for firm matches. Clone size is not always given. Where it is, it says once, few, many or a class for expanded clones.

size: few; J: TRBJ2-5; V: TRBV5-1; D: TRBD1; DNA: TGCGCCAGCAGCTTCCAGGGGGCGCGGCAAGAGACCCAGTACTTC; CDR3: CASSFQGARQETQYF
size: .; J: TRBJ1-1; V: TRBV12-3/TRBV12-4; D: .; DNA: TGTGCCAGCAGATTGGGAAAGAACACTGAAGCTTTCTTT; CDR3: CASRLGKNTEAFF
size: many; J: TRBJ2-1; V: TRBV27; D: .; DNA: TGTGCCAGCAGTTTATCGGGGGCCCTCTACAATGAGCAGTTCTTC; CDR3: CASSLSGALYNEQFF
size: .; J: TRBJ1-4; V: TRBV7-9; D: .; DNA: TGTGCCAGCAGGGAAGGGACGGTCGCTAATGAAAAACTGTTTTTT; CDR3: CASREGTVANEKLFF
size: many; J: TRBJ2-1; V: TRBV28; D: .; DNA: TGTGCCAGCAATTCCCCAGGAGGGGCTGAGCAGTTCTTC; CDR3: CASNSPGGAEQFF
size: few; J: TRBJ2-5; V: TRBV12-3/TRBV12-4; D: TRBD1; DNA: TGTGCCAGCAGCCGGGGACAGAATGGGGAGACCCAGTACTTC; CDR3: CASSRGQNGETQYF
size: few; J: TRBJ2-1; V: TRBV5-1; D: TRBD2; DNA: TGCGCCAGCAGCTTGGGTGTTGGCGGGAGGGCCAATGAGCAGTTCTTC; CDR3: CASSLGVGGRANEQFF
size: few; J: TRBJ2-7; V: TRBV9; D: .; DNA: TGTGCCAGCAGCGCCGAAACCGGGCCAACCTACGAGCAGTACTTC; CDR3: CASSAETGPTYEQYF
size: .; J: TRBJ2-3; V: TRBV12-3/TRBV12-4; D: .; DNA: TGTGCCAGCAGTCCTCTCAGCGGACCCACAGATACGCAGTATTTT; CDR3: CASSPLSGPTDTQYF
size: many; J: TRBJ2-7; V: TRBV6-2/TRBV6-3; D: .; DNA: TGTGCCAGCAGTTACTCACGCTACGAGCAGTACTTC; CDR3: CASSYSRYEQYF
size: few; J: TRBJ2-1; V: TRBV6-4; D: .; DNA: TGTGCCAGCAGTGCCATCCCAGGGTCTGAGCAGTTCTTC; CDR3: CASSAIPGSEQFF
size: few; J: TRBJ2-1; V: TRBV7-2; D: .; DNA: TGTGCCAGCAGCTTAGGGTGGGCCTCCTACAATGAGCAGTTCTTC; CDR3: CASSLGWASYNEQFF
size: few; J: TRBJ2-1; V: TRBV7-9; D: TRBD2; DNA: TGTGCCAGCAGCTGGGGGGGAGTCGAAAACAATGAGCAGTTCTTC; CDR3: CASSWGGVENNEQFF
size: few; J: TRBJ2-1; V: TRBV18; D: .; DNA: TGTGCCAGCTCACCACTTTCTGTGGCAGGCTCCTACAATGAGCAGTTCTTC; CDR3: CASSPLSVAGSYNEQFF
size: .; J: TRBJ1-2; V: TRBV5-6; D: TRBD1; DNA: TGTGCCAGCAGCCTCGACAGGGGGCGCGACTATGGCTACACCTTC; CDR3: CASSLDRGRDYGYTF
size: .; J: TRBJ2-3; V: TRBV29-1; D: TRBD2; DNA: TGCAGCGTTTCCGCGGGGGGTGCAGATACGCAGTATTTT; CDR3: CSVSAGGADTQYF
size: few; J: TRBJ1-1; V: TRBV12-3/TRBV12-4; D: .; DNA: TGTGCCAGCAGGGACACAGGGACTGAAGCTTTCTTT; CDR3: CASRDTGTEAFF
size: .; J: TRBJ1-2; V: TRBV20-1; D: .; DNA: TGCAGTGCTAGCGACCGGAGCGAGGGCTACACCTTC; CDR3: CSASDRSEGYTF
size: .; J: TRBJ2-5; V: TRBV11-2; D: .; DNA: TGTGCCAGCAGCCCCCCAGGGAGGATAGAGACCCAGTACTTC; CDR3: CASSPPGRIETQYF
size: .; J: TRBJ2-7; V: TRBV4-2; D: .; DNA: TGTGCCAGCAGCCAAGATGATAGGTCCGAGCAGTACTTC; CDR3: CASSQDDRSEQYF
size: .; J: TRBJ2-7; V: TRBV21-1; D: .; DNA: TGTGCCAGCAGCCACTTCACGCTAGCGGGAGGCTTCGAGCAGTACTTC; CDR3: CASSHFTLAGGFEQYF
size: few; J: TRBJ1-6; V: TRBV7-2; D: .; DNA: TGTGCCAGCAGGGGTCCCGCGGGTTCACCCCTCCACTTT; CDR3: CASRGPAGSPLHF
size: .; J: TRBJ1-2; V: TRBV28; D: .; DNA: TGTGCCAGCAGTCCGCAAGGAGGGGGGACCCGCTATGGCTACACCTTC; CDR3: CASSPQGGGTRYGYTF
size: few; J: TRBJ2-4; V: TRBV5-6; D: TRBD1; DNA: TGTGCCAGCAGCCTAGGACAGGGGACAGCCAAAAACATTCAGTACTTC; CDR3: CASSLGQGTAKNIQYF
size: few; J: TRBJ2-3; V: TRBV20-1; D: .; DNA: TGCAGTGCAGGAAGAGACAAGGGTCCCTTTTATACGCAGTATTTT; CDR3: CSAGRDKGPFYTQYF
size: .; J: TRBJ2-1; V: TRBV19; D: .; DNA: TGTGCCAGTGGGTACCAGGGAGCAGAGCAGTTCTTC; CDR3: CASGYQGAEQFF
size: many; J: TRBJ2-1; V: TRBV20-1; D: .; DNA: TGCAGTGCTATCTCGGTTGCGGCCGCCTACAATGAGCAGTTCTTC; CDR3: CSAISVAAAYNEQFF
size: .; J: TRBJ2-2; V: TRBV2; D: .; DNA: TGTGCCAGCACCGGGGTCGACACCGGGGAGCTGTTTTTT; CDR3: CASTGVDTGELFF
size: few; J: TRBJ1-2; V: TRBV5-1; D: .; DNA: TGCGCCAGCAGCTTTTCGGCAGCCTATGGCTACACCTTC; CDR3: CASSFSAAYGYTF
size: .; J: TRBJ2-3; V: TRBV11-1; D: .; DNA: TGTGCCAGCAGCTTAGCGCGGCTAACAGATGCAGATACGCAGTATTTT; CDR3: CASSLARLTDADTQYF
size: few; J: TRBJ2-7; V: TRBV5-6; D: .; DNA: TGTGCCAGCAGCTTGGTGGGGATCCGCTACGAGCAGTACTTC; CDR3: CASSLVGIRYEQYF
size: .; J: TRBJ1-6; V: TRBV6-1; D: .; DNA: TGTGCCAGTCGCGACAGGCCTTCTAATTCACCCCTCCACTTT; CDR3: CASRDRPSNSPLHF
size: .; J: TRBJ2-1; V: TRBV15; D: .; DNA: TGTGCCACCAGCAGAGCTGGGACTGGCGATGAGCAGTTCTTC; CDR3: CATSRAGTGDEQFF
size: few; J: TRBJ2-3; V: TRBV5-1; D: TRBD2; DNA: TGCGCCAGCAGCTTGACTAGCGGGAGTCTTATGGATACGCAGTATTTT; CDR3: CASSLTSGSLMDTQYF
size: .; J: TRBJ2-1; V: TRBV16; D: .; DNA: TGTGCCAGCAGCCAAATGAAGGGGGGGTCGTACAATGAGCAGTTCTTC; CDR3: CASSQMKGGSYNEQFF
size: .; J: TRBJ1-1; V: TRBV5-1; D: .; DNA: TGCGCCAGCAGCAGAACAGGACCCGAAGCTTTCTTT; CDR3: CASSRTGPEAFF
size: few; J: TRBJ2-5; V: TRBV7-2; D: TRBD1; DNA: TGTGCCAGCAGCTGGGGGACAGGGATGGGGATTGGGACCCAGTACTTC; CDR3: CASSWGTGMGIGTQYF
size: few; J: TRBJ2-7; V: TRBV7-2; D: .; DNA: TGTGCCAGCAGCCCCTGGGACATTGTTTACGAGCAGTACTTC; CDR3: CASSPWDIVYEQYF
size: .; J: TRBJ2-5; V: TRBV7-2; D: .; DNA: TGTGCCAGCGGCACACTAGGCCAAGAGACCCAGTACTTC; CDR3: CASGTLGQETQYF
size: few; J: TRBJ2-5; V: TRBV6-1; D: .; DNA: TGTGCCAGCAGTCCCCCTAGCGATCAAGAGACCCAGTACTTC; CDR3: CASSPPSDQETQYF
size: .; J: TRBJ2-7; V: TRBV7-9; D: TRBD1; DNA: TGTGCCAGCAGCTTCGCGACAGGGGTTTCCTACGAGCAGTACTTC; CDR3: CASSFATGVSYEQYF
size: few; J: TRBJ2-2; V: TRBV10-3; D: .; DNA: TGTGCCATCAGTGAGTCCACAGGGACCACCGGGGAGCTGTTTTTT; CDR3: CAISESTGTTGELFF
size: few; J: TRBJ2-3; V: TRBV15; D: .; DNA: TGTGCCACCAGCACCCAAGGAGGGATGCGAGATACGCAGTATTTT; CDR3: CATSTQGGMRDTQYF
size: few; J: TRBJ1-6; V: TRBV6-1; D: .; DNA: TGTGCCAGCGGGACTCATGAATATAATTCACCCCTCCACTTT; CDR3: CASGTHEYNSPLHF
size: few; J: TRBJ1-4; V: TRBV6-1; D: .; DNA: TGTGCCAGCAGAAACGTAGACCAGACGCGAAATGAAAAACTGTTTTTT; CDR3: CASRNVDQTRNEKLFF
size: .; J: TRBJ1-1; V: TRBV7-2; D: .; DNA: TGTGCCAGCAGCTTAGACAGGATGGGGAGCACTGAAGCTTTCTTT; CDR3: CASSLDRMGSTEAFF
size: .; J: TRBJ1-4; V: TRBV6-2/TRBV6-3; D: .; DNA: TGTGCCAGCACCGATAATGAAAAACTGTTTTTT; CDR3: CASTDNEKLFF
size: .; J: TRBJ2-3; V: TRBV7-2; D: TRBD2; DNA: TGTGCCAGCAGCTTAGTTTCTCTAGCGGCCACAGATACGCAGTATTTT; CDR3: CASSLVSLAATDTQYF
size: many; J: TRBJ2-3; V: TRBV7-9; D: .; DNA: TGTGCCAGCAGCGGCAGGTACTACACAGATACGCAGTATTTT; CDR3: CASSGRYYTDTQYF
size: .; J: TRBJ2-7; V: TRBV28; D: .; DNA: TGTGCCAGCGGCGAGAGCTCCTACGAGCAGTACTTC; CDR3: CASGESSYEQYF